Each of the 9 T cell receptor beta chains below was sequenced from the same sample in a study of cytomegalovirus exposure and HLA in healthy donors. PCR amplification relied on 60 Vbeta primers (plus 13 Jbeta primers). Assay: immunoSEQ multiplex PCR; the TCRdb copy retains only in-frame clones and omits some. There are some 69,000 clones in the sample; more than 65% occur only once, and about 2.7% lies in the top ten. Specimen: PBMCs. These receptors all stem from a woman aged 25 to 45 in good health and CMV-seronegative.

Only one count was recorded for this clone. The V call is TRBV2, the J call TRBJ2-1; 9 bases are shared with TRBD2. With V trimmed by 6 bases and J by 2 bases, 2 bases remained unmatched. Germline CDR1 reads SNHLY; CDR2 reads FYNNEI. The CDR3 extends over 14 amino acids. The CDR3 bases are TGTGCCAGCAGGGCTAGCGGGACCTACAATGAGCAGTTCTTC. As protein: CASRASGTYNEQFF.

This rearrangement joins TRBV7-9 to TRBJ2-7; TRBD2 might be the D (6 bases). CDR1 is SEHNR, CDR2 FQNEAQ, per germline (reference sequence). This CDR3 region has 14 residues. V dropped 5 bases and J dropped 1 base, with 12 bases sitting between them. The CDR3 DNA reads as TGTGCCAGCAGCCCCGTGGGGGGATCCTACGAGCAGTACTTC. Amino acids: CASSPVGGSYEQYF.

This clone has only one observation. The CDR3 DNA is TGTGCCATCAGAGGACAGGGGGTGGGGAACACTGAAGCTTTCTTT. It is translated as CAIRGQGVGNTEAFF. This chain connects TRBV10-3 to TRBJ1-1, with 10 bases identical to TRBD1. This CDR3 has 15 residues. The germline CDR1 and CDR2 sequences are ENHRY and SYGVKD. V lost 6 bases and J lost 1; bases outside the gene matches: 5.

This chain connects TRBV4-1 to TRBJ2-1; TRBD2 aligns across 9 bases. This CDR3 has 16 residues. Germline values: CDR1 MGHRA, CDR2 YSYEKL. J lost 6 bases, V lost 0 bases, and 6 bases had no gene match. The CDR3 sequence: CASSQERLAGSNEQFF. CDR3 DNA sequence: TGCGCCAGCAGCCAAGAAAGGCTAGCGGGGAGCAATGAGCAGTTCTTC.

The rearrangement links TRBV18 to TRBJ1-4, with D unclear. Trimming took off 3 bases at V and 5 bases at J, with 10 bases between the two ends. Looked up from germline, CDR1 is KGHSH and CDR2 is LQKENI. The CDR3 has 14 residues. Here the CDR3 reads CASSPSGSNEKLFF. In DNA, the CDR3 is TGTGCCAGCTCACCCAGCGGGAGCAATGAAAAACTGTTTTTT.

The chain couples TRBV7-2 to TRBJ2-3; D is ambiguous. The CDR3 consists of 15 residues. Per the germline V gene, CDR1 is SGHTA and CDR2 is FQGNSA. V dropped 0 bases and J dropped 1 base, with 8 bases sitting between them. The CDR3 region has the DNA TGTGCCAGCAGCTTAGCGCTAGTTGGCACAGATACGCAGTATTTT. This codes for CASSLALVGTDTQYF.

V is TRBV5-5 and J is TRBJ1-5; 8 bases match TRBD1. The CDR3 loop spans 16 amino acids. Losses at the gene ends were 0 bases for V and 7 bases for J; bases not matched to a gene: 9. Germline assignment: CDR1 SGHKS and CDR2 YYEKEE (reference sequence). CDR3 amino acids: CASSLVLGQGGQPQHF. As DNA, the CDR3 is TGTGCCAGCAGCTTGGTCCTCGGACAGGGAGGGCAGCCCCAGCATTTT.

The J gene is TRBJ2-2, the V gene TRBV6-1; a weak D match, TRBD2 (6 bases). Germline V gene sequence: CDR1 MNHNS, CDR2 SASEGT. V was trimmed by 6 bases and J by 3 bases, leaving 8 bases between them. This CDR3 has 13 amino acids. This chain's CDR3 is CASSRLDTGELFF. CDR3 coding DNA: TGTGCCAGCAGCCGACTAGACACCGGGGAGCTGTTTTTT.

The chain has TRBV30 and TRBJ1-2, with a tentative D call TRBD1 (5 bases). Germline CDR1 GTSNPN, CDR2 SVGIG (reference sequence). Trimming took off 1 base at V and 6 bases at J, with 18 bases between the two ends. This CDR3 comprises 15 residues. CDR3 sequence: CAWSGTRGAYDGYTF. CDR3 sequence (DNA): TGTGCCTGGAGTGGGACAAGGGGCGCTTACGATGGCTACACCTTC.